A single TCR beta chain is shown here with its context. V was clipped by 0 bases and J by 4 bases, with 15 bases between them. Germline CDR1 and CDR2: SEHNR and FQNEAQ (reference sequence). This CDR3 comprises 17 residues. TCRdb redid the calling of the RT-PCR reads with MiXCR, one entry per CDR3 protein. The sample lists 550,000 to 750,000 distinct CDR3 sequences, more than 13% occurring once. The clonotype originates from a female donor in good health, serving as a healthy control. This rearrangement joins TRBV7-9 to TRBJ2-2, with D perhaps matching TRBD1 (7 bases). Sequencing was done on a sample of memory CD4+ T cells from blood. The CDR3 DNA sequence: TGTGCCAGCAGCTTAGCAGTGACAGGGCGGGGCACCGGGGAGCTGTTTTTT. This codes for CASSLAVTGRGTGELFF.